The 17 T cell receptor beta chains in this list originate from one sample, sequenced in a study of response to subunit inactivated influenza vaccine (dated by TCRdb to about 2018). Library preparation was by RT-PCR. The instrument given in TCRdb is Illumina HiSeq 2500. The public reads were reprocessed in TCRdb via fastp at Q25 and MiXCR, keeping in-frame beta chains. Rows merge per CDR3 protein into single entries with the most common DNA and genes. This sample gives fewer than 750,000 distinct CDR3 sequences in total; around 15% of them show up just once. Approximately 10% of the sample belongs to the ten largest clones. The starting material was PBMCs from blood, obtained 11 to 12 days after vaccination. The receptors shown here come from a man aged 50 to 59 who received an inactivated influenza vaccine. Donor details come from another sample of the same person, matched by shared clones.

This chain uses TRBV3-1 with TRBJ2-1, with D possibly matching TRBD2 (5 bases). Germline CDR1 is LGHDT and CDR2 is YNNKEL (reference sequence). Deletions cut 7 bases from V and 8 bases from J, with 15 bases between. There are 13 residues in the CDR3. CDR3: CASTSSNGDEQFF. As DNA, the CDR3 is TGTGCCAGCACCTCAAGTAACGGGGATGAGCAGTTCTTC.

In its sample, this clonotype was seen many times. This chain uses TRBV7-2 with TRBJ2-5; D might be TRBD1 (5 bases). V dropped 1 base and J dropped 5 bases, with 17 bases sitting between them. CDR3 size: 16 residues. Germline values: CDR1 SGHTA, CDR2 FQGNSA. The CDR3, as DNA: TGTGCCAGCAGCTTAGTTCCAGGGTCCGTGTGGGAGACCCAGTACTTC. Translation gives CASSLVPGSVWETQYF.

Here the CDR3 DNA reads TGTGCCACCAGCGGACAGGGTGACCGGCAGCCCCAGCATTTT. Translated: CATSGQGDRQPQHF. This chain links TRBV24-1 with TRBJ1-5; 8 bases agree with TRBD1. CDR1 is KGHDR and CDR2 is SFDVKD in the germline V gene. With V trimmed by 7 bases and J by 7 bases, 8 bases remained unmatched. The CDR3 has 14 amino acids.

V is TRBV10-3 and J is TRBJ2-1; D tentatively fits TRBD1 or TRBD2 (5 bases each). CDR1 is ENHRY and CDR2 is SYGVKD in the germline V gene. The CDR3 totals 15 residues. The ends were cut back, 6 bases at V and 0 bases at J, with 12 bases in the middle. Here the CDR3 DNA reads TGTGCCATCAGACCCCCGGGACGCTCCTACAATGAGCAGTTCTTC. Translated: CAIRPPGRSYNEQFF.

The chain recombines TRBV7-2 with TRBJ2-7; either TRBD1 or TRBD2 may fit D (5 bases each). The CDR3 contains 14 residues. The germline V and J ends were trimmed by 4 bases and 7 bases, with 17 bases remaining between them. Germline V CDR1 and CDR2: SGHTA, FQGNSA. CDR3 sequence reads: CASSSRSGTAEQYF. The CDR3, as DNA: TGTGCCAGCAGCTCCCGTTCCGGGACGGCAGAGCAGTACTTC. The whole variable domain, remainder taken from reference TRBV7-2 and TRBJ2-7, is GAGVSQSPSNKVTEKGKDVELRCDPISGHTALYWYRQSLGQGLEFLIYFQGNSAPDKSGLPSDRFSAERTGGSVSTLTIQRTQQEDSAVYLCASSSRSGTAEQYFGPGTRLTVT.

The chain carries TRBV2 and TRBJ2-7; D may be TRBD1 (6 bases). Germline lookup yields CDR1 SNHLY and CDR2 FYNNEI. V shed 3 bases and J shed 3 bases, with 12 bases lying between them. The CDR3 extends over 14 amino acids. The CDR3 nucleotides read TGTGCCAGCAGTGATGGCAGGGGCCTCTACGAGCAGTACTTC. This translates into CASSDGRGLYEQYF.

This clonotype was found many times. The chain is built from TRBV15 and TRBJ1-3, with D hard to call. Per the germline V gene, CDR1 is LNHNV and CDR2 is YYDKDF (reference sequence). V gave up 1 base and J gave up 0 bases, with 13 bases separating them. This CDR3 has 17 residues. The CDR3 region has the DNA TGTGCCACCAGCAGAGGGGGAGGGCCCTCCTCTGGAAACACCATATATTTT. Translating it yields CATSRGGGPSSGNTIYF.

The sample holds a few counts of this clonotype. DNA of the CDR3: TGTGCCAGCAGCTTAGACCGATTCAGATCTGGAAACACCATATATTTT. Amino acid sequence: CASSLDRFRSGNTIYF. The genes are TRBV11-2 and TRBJ1-3; D not certain. In germline, CDR1 is SGHAT, CDR2 FQNNGV. Trimming removed 0 bases at V and 1 base at J, with 10 bases between. The length of the CDR3 is 16 residues.

In the case of this clonotype: The junction departs from germline at one end; a sequencing error may be responsible. V gene TRBV10-3 combines with J gene TRBJ2-2; no clear D. The germline V gene has CDR1 ENHRY and CDR2 SYGVKD. The CDR3 totals 14 residues. CDR3 DNA sequence: TGTGCCCTCAGTTCTGGCGCGAACACCGGGGAGCTGTTTTTT. It specifies CALSSGANTGELFF.

This clonotype has just a few counts. The chain is built from TRBV6-5 and TRBJ2-3; D might be TRBD2 (6 bases). With 2 bases removed from V and 1 base from J, the gap between germline ends came to 10 bases. Germline CDR1 is MNHEY and CDR2 is SVGAGI. The CDR3 spans 15 residues. The CDR3 bases are TGTGCCAGCAGTTACGGGGGGACGGGCACAGATACGCAGTATTTT. Translating gives CASSYGGTGTDTQYF.

This clonotype turned up a few times. This sequence joins TRBV29-1 and TRBJ2-1, with D possibly TRBD1 on 6 matching bases. Germline V lookup: CDR1 SQVTM, CDR2 ANQGSEA. This CDR3 comprises 13 residues. Trimming stripped 7 bases from V and 12 bases from J, with 22 bases between. The CDR3 region has the DNA TGCAGCGGTAACCGGGACACAGCTGAGGGGCAGTTCTTC. Translated: CSGNRDTAEGQFF.

The CDR3 sequence: CASSLSLAWQFF. The CDR3 region has the DNA TGTGCCAGCAGCTTAAGTCTCGCGTGGCAGTTCTTC. This chain links TRBV7-2 with TRBJ2-1, with D hard to call. The V gene's germline CDR1 is SGHTA and CDR2 FQGNSA. Trimming cost V 2 bases and J 12 bases, with 11 bases left between them. The CDR3 totals 12 residues.

The V gene is TRBV12-3 or TRBV12-4, the J gene TRBJ2-3; 8 bases map to TRBD1. V lost 4 bases, J lost 5 bases, and 8 bases stayed unmatched. This CDR3 spans 15 amino acids. The CDR3 loop reads CASSWTGPSIDTQYF. Here the CDR3 DNA reads TGTGCCAGCAGTTGGACAGGGCCCTCCATAGATACGCAGTATTTT.

This clonotype was picked up a small number of times. The chain uses TRBV2 and TRBJ2-5; D perhaps matches TRBD1 (7 bases). Germline loops: CDR1 SNHLY, CDR2 FYNNEI. The CDR3 sequence is 16 residues long. Deletions cut 4 bases from V and 3 bases from J, with 18 bases between. The CDR3 sequence is CASSGATGTLEETQYF. In DNA form, the CDR3 reads TGTGCCAGCAGTGGAGCGACAGGGACTCTTGAAGAGACCCAGTACTTC.

This clonotype was counted a few times. CDR3 sequence: CASSLGLHNEQFF. CDR3 DNA sequence: TGTGCCAGCAGCTTAGGTCTCCACAATGAGCAGTTCTTC. The rearrangement joins TRBV11-2 to TRBJ2-1, with D unresolved. Germline V gene sequence: CDR1 SGHAT, CDR2 FQNNGV. The V gene lost 1 base and the J gene lost 5 bases, with 6 bases spanning the gap. This CDR3 region has 13 residues.

V gene TRBV5-1 combines with J gene TRBJ2-3; D unclear. This CDR3 has 16 residues. V dropped 4 bases and J dropped 0 bases, with 15 bases sitting between them. Germline loops: CDR1 SGHRS, CDR2 YFSETQ. CDR3 sequence reads: CASSPFTVLSTDTQYF. The CDR3 DNA sequence: TGCGCCAGCAGCCCGTTTACAGTTCTAAGCACAGATACGCAGTATTTT.

The V gene is TRBV6-1, the J gene TRBJ2-3, with D possibly matching TRBD2 (5 bases). V was clipped by 6 bases and J by 1 base, with 14 bases between them. CDR1 is MNHNS, CDR2 SASEGT, per germline. The CDR3 is 15 residues long. CDR3 nucleotide sequence: TGTGCCAGCAGGCCGATTCGGGGTGGCACAGATACGCAGTATTTT. As protein: CASRPIRGGTDTQYF.